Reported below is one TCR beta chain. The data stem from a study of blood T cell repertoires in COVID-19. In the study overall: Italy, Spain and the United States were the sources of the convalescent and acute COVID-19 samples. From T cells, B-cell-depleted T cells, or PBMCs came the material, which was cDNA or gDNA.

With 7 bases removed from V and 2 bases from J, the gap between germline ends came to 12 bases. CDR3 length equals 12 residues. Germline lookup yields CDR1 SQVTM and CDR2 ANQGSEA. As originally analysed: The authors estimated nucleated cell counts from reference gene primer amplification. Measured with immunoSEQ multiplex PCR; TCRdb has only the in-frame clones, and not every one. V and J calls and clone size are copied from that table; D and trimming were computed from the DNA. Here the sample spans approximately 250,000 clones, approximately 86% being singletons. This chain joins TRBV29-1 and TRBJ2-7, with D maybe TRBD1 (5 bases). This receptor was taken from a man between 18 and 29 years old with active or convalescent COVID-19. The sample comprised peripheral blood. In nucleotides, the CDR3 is TGCAGCGCTGGACACAGAACCTACGAGCAGTACTTC. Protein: CSAGHRTYEQYF.